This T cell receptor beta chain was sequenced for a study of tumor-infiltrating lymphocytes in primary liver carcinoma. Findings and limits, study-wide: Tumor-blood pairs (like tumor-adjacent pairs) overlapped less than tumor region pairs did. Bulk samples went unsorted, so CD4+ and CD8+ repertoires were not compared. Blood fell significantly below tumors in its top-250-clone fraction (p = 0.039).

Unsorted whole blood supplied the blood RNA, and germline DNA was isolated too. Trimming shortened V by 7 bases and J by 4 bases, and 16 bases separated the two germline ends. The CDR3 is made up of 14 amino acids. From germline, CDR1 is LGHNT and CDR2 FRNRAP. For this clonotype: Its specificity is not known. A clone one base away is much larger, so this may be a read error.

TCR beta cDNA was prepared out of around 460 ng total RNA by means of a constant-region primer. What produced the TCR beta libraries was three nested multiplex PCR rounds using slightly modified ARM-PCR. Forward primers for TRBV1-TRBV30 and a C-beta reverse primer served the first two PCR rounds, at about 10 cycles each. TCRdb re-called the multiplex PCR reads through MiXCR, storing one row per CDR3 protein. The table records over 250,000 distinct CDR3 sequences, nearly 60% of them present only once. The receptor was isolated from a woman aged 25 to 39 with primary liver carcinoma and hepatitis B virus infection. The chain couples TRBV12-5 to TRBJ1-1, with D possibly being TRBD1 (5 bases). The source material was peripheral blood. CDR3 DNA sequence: TGTGCTAGTGTCCATCCGGGGCGGTTCACTGAAGCTTTCTTT. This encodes CASVHPGRFTEAFF. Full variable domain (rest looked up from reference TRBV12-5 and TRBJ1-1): DARVTQTPRHKVTEMGQEVTMRCQPILGHNTVFWYRQTMMQGLELLAYFRNRAPLDDSGMPKDRFSAEMPDATLATLKIQPSEPRDSAVYFCASVHPGRFTEAFFGQGTRLTVV.